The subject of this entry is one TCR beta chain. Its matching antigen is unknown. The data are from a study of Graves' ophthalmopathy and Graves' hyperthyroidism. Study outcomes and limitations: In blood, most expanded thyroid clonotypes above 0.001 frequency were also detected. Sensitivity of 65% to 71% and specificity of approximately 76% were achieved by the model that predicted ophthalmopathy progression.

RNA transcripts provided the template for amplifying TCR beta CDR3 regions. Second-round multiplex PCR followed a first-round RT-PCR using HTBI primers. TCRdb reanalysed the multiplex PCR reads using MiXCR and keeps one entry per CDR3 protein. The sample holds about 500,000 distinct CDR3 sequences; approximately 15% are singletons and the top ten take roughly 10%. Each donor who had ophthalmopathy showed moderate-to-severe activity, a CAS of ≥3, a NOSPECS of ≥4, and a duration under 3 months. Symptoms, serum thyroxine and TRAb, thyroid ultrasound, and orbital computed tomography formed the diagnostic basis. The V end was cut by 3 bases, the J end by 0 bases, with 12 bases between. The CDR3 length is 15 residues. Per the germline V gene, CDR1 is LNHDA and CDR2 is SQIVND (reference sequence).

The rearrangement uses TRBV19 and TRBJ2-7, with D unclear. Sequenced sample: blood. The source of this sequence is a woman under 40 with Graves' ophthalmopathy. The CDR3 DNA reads TGTGCCAGTAGTATCGGACCGGCGAGCTCCTACGAGCAGTACTTC. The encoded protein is CASSIGPASSYEQYF.